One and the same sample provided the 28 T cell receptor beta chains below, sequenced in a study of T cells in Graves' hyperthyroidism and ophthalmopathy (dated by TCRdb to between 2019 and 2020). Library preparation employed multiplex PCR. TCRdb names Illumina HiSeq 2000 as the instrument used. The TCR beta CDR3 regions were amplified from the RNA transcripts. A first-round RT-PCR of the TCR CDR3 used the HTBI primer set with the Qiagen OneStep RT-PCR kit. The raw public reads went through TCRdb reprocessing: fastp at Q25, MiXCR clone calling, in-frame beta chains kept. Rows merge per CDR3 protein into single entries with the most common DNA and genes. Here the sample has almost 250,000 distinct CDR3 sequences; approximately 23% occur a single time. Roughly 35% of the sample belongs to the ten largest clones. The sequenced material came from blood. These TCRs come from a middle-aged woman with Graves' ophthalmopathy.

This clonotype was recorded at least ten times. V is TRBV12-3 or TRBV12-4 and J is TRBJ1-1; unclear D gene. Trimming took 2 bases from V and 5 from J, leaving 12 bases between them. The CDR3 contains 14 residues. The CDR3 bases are TGTGCCAGCAGTTTATTTATAGAAGCGACTGAAGCTTTCTTT. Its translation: CASSLFIEATEAFF.

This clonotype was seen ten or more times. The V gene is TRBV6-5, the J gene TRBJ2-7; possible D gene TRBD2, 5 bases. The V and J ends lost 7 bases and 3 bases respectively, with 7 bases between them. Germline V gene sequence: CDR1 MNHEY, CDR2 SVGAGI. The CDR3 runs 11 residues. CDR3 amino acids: CASTRGYEQYF. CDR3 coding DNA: TGTGCCAGCACCCGGGGCTACGAGCAGTACTTC.

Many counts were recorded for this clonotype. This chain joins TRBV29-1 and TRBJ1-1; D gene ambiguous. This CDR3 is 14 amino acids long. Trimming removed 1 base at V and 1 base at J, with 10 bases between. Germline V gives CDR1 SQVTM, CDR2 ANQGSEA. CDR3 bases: TGCAGCGTTGAAGTCCCAGCTAAGAACACTGAAGCTTTCTTT. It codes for CSVEVPAKNTEAFF. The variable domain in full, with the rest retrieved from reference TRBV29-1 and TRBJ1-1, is SAVISQKPSRDICQRGTSLTIQCQVDSQVTMMFWYRQQPGQSLTLIATANQGSEATYESGFVIDKFPISRPNLTFSTLTVSNMSPEDSSIYLCSVEVPAKNTEAFFGQGTRLTVV.

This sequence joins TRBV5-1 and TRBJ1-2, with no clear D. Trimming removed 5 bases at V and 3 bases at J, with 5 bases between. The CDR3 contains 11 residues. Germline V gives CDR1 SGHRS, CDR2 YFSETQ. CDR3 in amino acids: CASSNDYGYTF. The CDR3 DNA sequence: TGCGCCAGCAGTAACGACTATGGCTACACCTTC.

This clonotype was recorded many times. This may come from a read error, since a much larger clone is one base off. Written as DNA, the CDR3 is TGTGCCAGCAGTTTAATGGCGGGAGGGCAAGGGACCCAGTACTTC. As protein: CASSLMAGGQGTQYF. This chain connects TRBV12-3 or TRBV12-4 to TRBJ2-5; 9 bases line up with TRBD2. The CDR3 totals 15 residues.

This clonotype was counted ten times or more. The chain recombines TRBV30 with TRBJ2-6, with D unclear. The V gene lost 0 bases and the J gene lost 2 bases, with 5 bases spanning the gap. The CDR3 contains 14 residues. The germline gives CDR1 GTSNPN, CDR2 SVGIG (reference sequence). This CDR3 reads CAWSVQAGANVLTF. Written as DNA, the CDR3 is TGTGCCTGGAGTGTCCAGGCTGGGGCCAACGTCCTGACTTTC.

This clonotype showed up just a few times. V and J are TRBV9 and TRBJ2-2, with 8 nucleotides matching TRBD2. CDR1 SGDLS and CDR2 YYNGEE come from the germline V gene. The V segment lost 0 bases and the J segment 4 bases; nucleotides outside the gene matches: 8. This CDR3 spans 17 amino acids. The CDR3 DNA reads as TGTGCCAGCAGCGTAGGATCAACGGGAGGGTTCACCGGGGAGCTGTTTTTT. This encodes CASSVGSTGGFTGELFF.

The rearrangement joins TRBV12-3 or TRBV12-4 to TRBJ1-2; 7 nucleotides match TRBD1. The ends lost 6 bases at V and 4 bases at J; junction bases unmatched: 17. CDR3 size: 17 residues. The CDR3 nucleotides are TGTGCCAGCAGAATCTACCCCCACCGGGACAGAGGCTATGGCTACACCTTC. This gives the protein CASRIYPHRDRGYGYTF.

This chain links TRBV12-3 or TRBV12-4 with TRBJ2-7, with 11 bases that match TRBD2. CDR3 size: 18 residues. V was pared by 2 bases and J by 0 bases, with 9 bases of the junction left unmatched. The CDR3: CASSLSDLSGRASYEQYF. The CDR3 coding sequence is TGTGCCAGCAGTTTATCCGACCTTAGCGGGAGGGCCTCCTACGAGCAGTACTTC.

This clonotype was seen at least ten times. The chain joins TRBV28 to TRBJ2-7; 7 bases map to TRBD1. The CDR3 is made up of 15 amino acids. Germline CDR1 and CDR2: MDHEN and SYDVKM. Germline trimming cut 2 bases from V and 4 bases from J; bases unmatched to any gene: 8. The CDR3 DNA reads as TGTGCCAGCAGTTTAGGGACAGCCTCCGGGTACGAGCAGTACTTC. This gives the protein CASSLGTASGYEQYF. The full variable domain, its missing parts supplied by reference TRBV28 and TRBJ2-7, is DVKVTQSSRYLVKRTGEKVFLECVQDMDHENMFWYRQDPGLGLRLIYFSYDVKMKEKGDIPEGYSVSREKKERFSLILESASTNQTSMYLCASSLGTASGYEQYFGPGTRLTVT.

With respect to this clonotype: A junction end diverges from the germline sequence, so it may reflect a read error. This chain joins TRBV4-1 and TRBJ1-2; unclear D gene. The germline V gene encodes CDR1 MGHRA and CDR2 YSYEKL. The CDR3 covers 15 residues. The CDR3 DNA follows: TGCGCCAGCAGCCAAGAACTAATGAGACCCTATGGCTACATCTTC. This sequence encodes CASSQELMRPYGYIF.

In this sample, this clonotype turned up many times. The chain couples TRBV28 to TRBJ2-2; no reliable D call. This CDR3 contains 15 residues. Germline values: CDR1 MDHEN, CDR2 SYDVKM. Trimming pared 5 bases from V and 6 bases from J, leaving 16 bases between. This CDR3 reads CASSPATGTSGELFF. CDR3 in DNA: TGTGCCAGCAGTCCGGCGACTGGTACCTCCGGGGAGCTGTTTTTT.

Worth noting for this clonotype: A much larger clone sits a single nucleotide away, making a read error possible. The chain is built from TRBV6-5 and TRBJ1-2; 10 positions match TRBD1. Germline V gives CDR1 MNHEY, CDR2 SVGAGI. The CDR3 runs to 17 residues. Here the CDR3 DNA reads TGTGCCAGCAGTTACTCGGAAACCGGGACAGGGGTATATGGCTACATCTTC. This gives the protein CASSYSETGTGVYGYIF.

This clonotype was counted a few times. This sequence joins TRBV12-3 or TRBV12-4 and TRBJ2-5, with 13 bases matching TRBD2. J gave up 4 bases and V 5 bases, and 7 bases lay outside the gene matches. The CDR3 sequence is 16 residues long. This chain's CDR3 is CASSTGLAGVPETQYF. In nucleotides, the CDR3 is TGTGCCAGCAGTACTGGACTAGCGGGAGTTCCAGAGACCCAGTACTTC.

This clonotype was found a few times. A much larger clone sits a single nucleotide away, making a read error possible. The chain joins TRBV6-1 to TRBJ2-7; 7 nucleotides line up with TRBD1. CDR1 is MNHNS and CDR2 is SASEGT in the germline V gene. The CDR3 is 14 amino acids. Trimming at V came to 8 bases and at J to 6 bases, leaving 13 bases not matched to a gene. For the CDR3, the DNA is TGTGCCAGCGTGGGGACAGAGGTACCTCGCGAGCAGTACTTC. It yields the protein CASVGTEVPREQYF.

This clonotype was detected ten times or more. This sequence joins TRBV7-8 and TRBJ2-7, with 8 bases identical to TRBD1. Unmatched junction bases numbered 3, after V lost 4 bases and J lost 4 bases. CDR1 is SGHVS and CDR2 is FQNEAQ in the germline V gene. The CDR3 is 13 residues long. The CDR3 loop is CASSSDRGYEQYF. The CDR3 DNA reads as TGTGCCAGCAGCTCAGACAGGGGATACGAGCAGTACTTC. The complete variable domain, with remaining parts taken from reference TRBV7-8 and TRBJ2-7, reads GAGVSQSPRYKVAKRGQDVALRCDPISGHVSLFWYQQALGQGPEFLTYFQNEAQLDKSGLPSDRFFAERPEGSVSTLKIQRTQQEDSAVYLCASSSDRGYEQYFGPGTRLTVT.

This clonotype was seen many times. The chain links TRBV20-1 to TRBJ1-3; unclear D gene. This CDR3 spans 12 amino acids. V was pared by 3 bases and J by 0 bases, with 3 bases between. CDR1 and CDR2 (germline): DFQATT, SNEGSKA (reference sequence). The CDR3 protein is CSASLSGNTIYF. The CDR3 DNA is TGCAGTGCTAGCCTCTCTGGAAACACCATATATTTT.

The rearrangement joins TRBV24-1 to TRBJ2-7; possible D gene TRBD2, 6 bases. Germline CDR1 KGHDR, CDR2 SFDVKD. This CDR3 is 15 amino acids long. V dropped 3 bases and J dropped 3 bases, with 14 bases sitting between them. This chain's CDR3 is CATSDNSGGGYEQYF. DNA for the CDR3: TGTGCCACCAGTGATAATAGCGGAGGAGGCTACGAGCAGTACTTC.

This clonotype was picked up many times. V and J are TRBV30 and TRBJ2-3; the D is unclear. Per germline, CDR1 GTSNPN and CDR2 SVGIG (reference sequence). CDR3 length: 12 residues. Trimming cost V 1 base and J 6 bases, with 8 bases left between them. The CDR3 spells CAWSGLGDTQYF. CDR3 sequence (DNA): TGTGCCTGGAGTGGCCTTGGGGATACGCAGTATTTT.

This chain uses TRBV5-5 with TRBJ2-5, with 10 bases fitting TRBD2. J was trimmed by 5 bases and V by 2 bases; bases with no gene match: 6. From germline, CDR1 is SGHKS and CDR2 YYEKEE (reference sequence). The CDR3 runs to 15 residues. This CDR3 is CASSLEAGGLETQYF. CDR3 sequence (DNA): TGTGCCAGCAGCTTAGAAGCGGGAGGGTTGGAGACCCAGTACTTC.

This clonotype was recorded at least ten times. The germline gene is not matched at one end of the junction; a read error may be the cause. CDR3 loop: CASSLQVGDQETQYF. CDR3 nucleotide sequence: TGTGCTAGCAGCTTACAAGTAGGGGACCAAGAGACCCAGTACTTC. V usage is TRBV7-7 and J usage is TRBJ2-5; perhaps TRBD1 as D (5 bases). The germline gives CDR1 SSHAT, CDR2 FNYEAQ (reference sequence). This CDR3 region has 15 residues.

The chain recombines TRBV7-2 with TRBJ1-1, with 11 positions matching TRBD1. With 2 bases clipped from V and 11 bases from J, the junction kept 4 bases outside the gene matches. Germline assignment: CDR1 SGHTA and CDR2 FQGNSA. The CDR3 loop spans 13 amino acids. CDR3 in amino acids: CASSLRGQGGAFF. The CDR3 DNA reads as TGTGCCAGCAGCTTAAGGGGACAGGGGGGGGCTTTCTTT.

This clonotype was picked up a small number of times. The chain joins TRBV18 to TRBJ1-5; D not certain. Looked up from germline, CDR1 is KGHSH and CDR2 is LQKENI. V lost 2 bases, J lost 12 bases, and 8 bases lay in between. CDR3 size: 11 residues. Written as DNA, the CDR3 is TGTGCCAGCTCACCAGGGGAGGGCCAGCATTTT. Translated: CASSPGEGQHF.

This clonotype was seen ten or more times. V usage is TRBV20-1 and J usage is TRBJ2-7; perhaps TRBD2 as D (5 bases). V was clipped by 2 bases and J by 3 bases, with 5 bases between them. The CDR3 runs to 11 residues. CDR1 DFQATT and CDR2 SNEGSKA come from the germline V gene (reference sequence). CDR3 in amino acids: CSARRGYEQYF. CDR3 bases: TGCAGTGCTAGACGGGGCTACGAGCAGTACTTC.

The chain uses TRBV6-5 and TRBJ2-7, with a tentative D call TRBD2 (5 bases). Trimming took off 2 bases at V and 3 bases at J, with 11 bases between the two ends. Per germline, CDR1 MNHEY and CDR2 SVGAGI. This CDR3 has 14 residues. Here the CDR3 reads CASSYGRRGYEQYF. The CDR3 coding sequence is TGTGCCAGCAGTTACGGACGACGGGGCTACGAGCAGTACTTC.

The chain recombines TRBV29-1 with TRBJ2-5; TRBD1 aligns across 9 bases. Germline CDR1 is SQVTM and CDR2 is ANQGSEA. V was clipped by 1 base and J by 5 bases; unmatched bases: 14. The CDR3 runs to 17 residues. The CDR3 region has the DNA TGCAGCGTTGAAGGAGGTGGGACAGGGACCGGGAGGGAGACCCAGTACTTC. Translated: CSVEGGGTGTGRETQYF. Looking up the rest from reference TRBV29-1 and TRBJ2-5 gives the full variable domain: SAVISQKPSRDICQRGTSLTIQCQVDSQVTMMFWYRQQPGQSLTLIATANQGSEATYESGFVIDKFPISRPNLTFSTLTVSNMSPEDSSIYLCSVEGGGTGTGRETQYFGPGTRLLVL.

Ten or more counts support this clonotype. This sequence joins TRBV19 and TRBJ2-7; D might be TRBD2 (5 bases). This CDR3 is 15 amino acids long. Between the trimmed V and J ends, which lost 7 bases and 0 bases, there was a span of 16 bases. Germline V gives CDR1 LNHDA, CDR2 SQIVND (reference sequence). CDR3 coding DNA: TGTGCCAGTACTGCCCACCCTGAGGGCTCCTACGAGCAGTACTTC. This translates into CASTAHPEGSYEQYF. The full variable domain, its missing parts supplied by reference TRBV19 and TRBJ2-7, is DGGITQSPKYLFRKEGQNVTLSCEQNLNHDAMYWYRQDPGQGLRLIYYSQIVNDFQKGDIAEGYSVSREKKESFPLTVTSAQKNPTAFYLCASTAHPEGSYEQYFGPGTRLTVT.

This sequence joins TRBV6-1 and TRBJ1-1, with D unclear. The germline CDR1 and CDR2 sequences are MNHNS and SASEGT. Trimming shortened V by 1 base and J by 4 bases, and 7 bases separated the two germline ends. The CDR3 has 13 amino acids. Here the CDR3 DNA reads TGTGCCAGCAGTGAAGAAGATTTCACTGAAGCTTTCTTT. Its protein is CASSEEDFTEAFF.